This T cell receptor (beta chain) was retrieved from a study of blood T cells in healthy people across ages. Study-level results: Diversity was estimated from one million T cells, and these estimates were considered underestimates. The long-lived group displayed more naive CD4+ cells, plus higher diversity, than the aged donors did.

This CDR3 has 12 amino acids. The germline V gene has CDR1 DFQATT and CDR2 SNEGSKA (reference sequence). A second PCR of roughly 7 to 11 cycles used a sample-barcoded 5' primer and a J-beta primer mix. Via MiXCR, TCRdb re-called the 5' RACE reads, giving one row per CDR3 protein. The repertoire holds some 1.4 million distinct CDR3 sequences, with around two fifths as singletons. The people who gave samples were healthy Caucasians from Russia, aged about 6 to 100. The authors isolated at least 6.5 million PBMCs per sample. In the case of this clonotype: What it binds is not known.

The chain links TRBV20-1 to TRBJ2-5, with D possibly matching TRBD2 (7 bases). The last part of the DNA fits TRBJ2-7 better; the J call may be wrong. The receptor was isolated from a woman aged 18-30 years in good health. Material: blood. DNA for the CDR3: TGCAGTGCCGGGGGGCGAGTTGACGAGCAGTACTTC. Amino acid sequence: CSAGGRVDEQYF.